This entry concerns a single TCR beta chain. This table comes from immunoSEQ multiplex PCR, and its TCRdb copy is limited to in-frame clones, with some not included. Among 150,000 or so clones, 88% were seen once, and the ten largest hold roughly 4%. As for time point: baseline pretreatment blood. Treatment here: 15 Gy SBRT to primary tumor, nephrectomy 4 weeks later. The data derive from a study of radiation and T cells in renal cell carcinoma. The CDR3 extends over 15 amino acids. The germline CDR1 and CDR2 sequences are SGHNT and YYREEE (reference sequence). Deletions cut 2 bases from V and 2 bases from J, with 13 bases between.

The chain has TRBV5-4 and TRBJ2-5, with D possibly TRBD2 on 6 matching bases. This TCR derives from a woman in her 70s with renal cell carcinoma. Sequencing was performed on blood, taken from a patient whose treatment included radiotherapy and nephrectomy. The CDR3 reads CASSFPGLLQETQYF. CDR3 nucleotides: TGTGCCAGCAGCTTTCCGGGACTGCTTCAAGAGACCCAGTACTTC.